This passage covers 11 T cell receptor beta chains from one sample sequenced in a study of T cells after yellow fever vaccination (dated by TCRdb to the late 2010s). To prepare the library, 5' RACE was applied. The instrument given in TCRdb is Illumina HiSeq 2500. The public reads were run again by TCRdb, first through fastp at Q25 and then through MiXCR, and only productive beta chains were kept. Rows with a matching CDR3 protein are joined into one entry that keeps the most common DNA and genes. The sample table shows some 600,000 distinct CDR3 sequences, and 17% are seen once. Together, the top ten hold around 16% of the sample. Per the publication, the treatment or condition label means: live attenuated yellow fever vaccine strain. This specimen was PBMCs, taken more than 4 days after the first yellow fever vaccination. Source of these receptors: a man between 18 and 35 years old who received the YFV17D yellow fever vaccine.

There are a few counts of this clonotype. The rearrangement uses TRBV19 and TRBJ2-1, with 9 bases that match TRBD1. J gave up 0 bases and V 6 bases, and 6 bases lay outside the gene matches. The CDR3 contains 16 residues. Germline V CDR1 and CDR2: LNHDA, SQIVND (reference sequence). The CDR3 reads CASSPRTGVSYNEQFF. As DNA, the CDR3 is TGTGCCAGTAGCCCGAGGACAGGGGTCTCCTACAATGAGCAGTTCTTC.

The V call is TRBV5-1, the J call TRBJ2-7; D is uncertain. Germline lookup yields CDR1 SGHRS and CDR2 YFSETQ. This CDR3 is 13 amino acids long. With 5 bases removed from V and 0 bases from J, the gap between germline ends came to 9 bases. For the CDR3, the DNA is TGCGCCAGCAGAAAGGACGTCTCCTACGAGCAGTACTTC. Its protein product is CASRKDVSYEQYF.

The chain uses TRBV4-3 and TRBJ1-4, with 7 bases aligning to TRBD1. Germline loops: CDR1 LGHNA, CDR2 YSLEER. V was pared by 0 bases and J by 7 bases, with 5 bases of the junction left unmatched. The CDR3 consists of 15 residues. The CDR3 here is CASSQETGLGEKLFF. In DNA form, the CDR3 reads TGCGCCAGCAGCCAAGAGACAGGGCTAGGTGAAAAACTGTTTTTT.

The sample holds a few counts of this clonotype. The J gene is TRBJ1-2, the V gene TRBV20-1; D is ambiguous. Germline V gene data show CDR1 as DFQATT and CDR2 as SNEGSKA (reference sequence). Trimming cost V 1 base and J 4 bases, with 13 bases left between them. The CDR3 loop spans 14 amino acids. This CDR3 reads CSARALWFGYGYTF. The CDR3 bases are TGCAGTGCTAGAGCTTTATGGTTTGGCTATGGCTACACCTTC.

This chain connects TRBV3-1 to TRBJ1-2, with 7 positions matching TRBD1. With 1 base clipped from V and 6 bases from J, the junction kept 5 bases outside the gene matches. CDR3 length: 14 residues. The V gene's germline CDR1 is LGHDT and CDR2 YNNKEL (reference sequence). CDR3 DNA: TGTGCCAGCAGCCAAGGGACAGGTCGGAATGGCTACACCTTC. It encodes CASSQGTGRNGYTF. The complete variable domain, with remaining parts taken from reference TRBV3-1 and TRBJ1-2, reads DTAVSQTPKYLVTQMGNDKSIKCEQNLGHDTMYWYKQDSKKFLKIMFSYNNKELIINETVPNRFSPKSPDKAHLNLHINSLELGDSAVYFCASSQGTGRNGYTFGSGTRLTVV.

This clonotype was counted only a few times. The chain joins TRBV7-9 to TRBJ1-1, with a weak D call TRBD1 (6 bases). Germline V gene data show CDR1 as SEHNR and CDR2 as FQNEAQ (reference sequence). The CDR3 runs 16 residues. The V end lost 5 bases, the J end lost 0 bases, and 16 bases lay between the germline ends. CDR3 DNA sequence: TGTGCCAGCAGCGCCTCTTGGGGGGCTTTGAACACTGAAGCTTTCTTT. Protein sequence: CASSASWGALNTEAFF. Full variable domain (outside the CDR3, taken from reference TRBV7-9 and TRBJ1-1): DTGVSQNPRHKITKRGQNVTFRCDPISEHNRLYWYRQTLGQGPEFLTYFQNEAQLEKSRLLSDRFSAERPKGSFSTLEIQRTEQGDSAMYLCASSASWGALNTEAFFGQGTRLTVV.

The chain joins TRBV4-1 to TRBJ2-1, with 8 bases lining up with TRBD2. There are 16 residues in the CDR3. Germline V gene data show CDR1 as MGHRA and CDR2 as YSYEKL. V was clipped by 4 bases and J by 1 base; unmatched bases: 6. CDR3 amino acids: CASSLRREGSYNEQFF. CDR3 in DNA: TGCGCCAGCAGCCTCAGACGGGAGGGATCCTACAATGAGCAGTTCTTC.

This chain joins TRBV5-8 and TRBJ1-1; D might be TRBD1 (5 bases). V lost 6 bases and J 1 base, leaving 22 bases between the germline ends. The CDR3 length is 17 residues. Germline V gene sequence: CDR1 SGHTS, CDR2 YDEGEE. For the CDR3, the DNA is TGTGCCAGCATCCCTATCAGACGTGGCAGGGCGAACACTGAAGCTTTCTTT. Translating gives CASIPIRRGRANTEAFF.

This clonotype was counted ten times or more. The chain couples TRBV18 to TRBJ2-3, with D unclear. Germline V lookup: CDR1 KGHSH, CDR2 LQKENI. CDR3 size: 13 residues. Trimming cost V 1 base and J 6 bases, with 8 bases left between them. CDR3 loop: CASSPRDTDTQYF. As DNA, the CDR3 is TGTGCCAGCTCACCACGGGATACGGATACGCAGTATTTT.

This clonotype was observed a handful of times. The chain combines TRBV28 with TRBJ2-7; 7 bases map to TRBD1. Germline assignment: CDR1 MDHEN and CDR2 SYDVKM. The CDR3 is 13 amino acids. V trimming: 7 bases; J trimming: 6 bases; junction bases outside the gene matches: 9. The CDR3 coding sequence is TGTGCCAGCAACGGCTCGCCAGGGGGCGAGCAGTACGTC. Translation: CASNGSPGGEQYV.

This rearrangement joins TRBV5-1 to TRBJ2-5; D uncertain. The germline V gene has CDR1 SGHRS and CDR2 YFSETQ. The CDR3 covers 14 residues. The V and J ends lost 0 bases and 4 bases respectively, with 10 bases between them. The CDR3 protein is CASSLASSRETQYF. The DNA of the CDR3 is TGCGCCAGCAGCTTGGCCTCTAGTCGAGAGACCCAGTACTTC.